Below are 15 T cell receptor beta chains sequenced from a single sample in a study of T cell repertoires in ileal Crohn's disease. Time point reported: proximal margin of the surgical specimen (macroscopically non-inflamed). Assay: immunoSEQ multiplex PCR; the TCRdb copy retains only in-frame clones and omits some. This table holds 4,500 to 6,500 clones, around 78% found once. Material for sequencing was ileal tissue. Receptors originate from an adult with Crohn's disease.

V and J are TRBV5-1 and TRBJ2-5; a weak D match, TRBD1 (6 bases). The V and J ends lost 0 bases and 5 bases respectively, with 14 bases between them. The CDR3 is 15 residues long. Germline V lookup: CDR1 SGHRS, CDR2 YFSETQ. The CDR3 DNA reads TGCGCCAGCAGCTTGGGTGGACAGCGGAGCGAGACCCAGTACTTC. This gives the protein CASSLGGQRSETQYF.

The V gene is TRBV6-5, the J gene TRBJ1-6; D is perhaps TRBD1 (6 bases). Germline V gene lookup returns CDR1 MNHEY and CDR2 SVGAGI. There are 14 residues in the CDR3. Trimming shortened V by 5 bases and J by 7 bases, and 12 bases separated the two germline ends. DNA of the CDR3: TGTGCCAGCAGTGCACAGGGAAGGAATTCACCCCTCCACTTT. This gives the protein CASSAQGRNSPLHF.

V and J are TRBV6-1 and TRBJ1-1; a weak D match, TRBD1 (5 bases). V was cut by 4 bases and J by 0 bases, with 18 bases left in between. The CDR3 consists of 17 residues. CDR1 and CDR2 from the germline V gene are MNHNS and SASEGT. The CDR3 reads CASSVPYEGPLNTEAFF. In DNA form, the CDR3 reads TGTGCCAGCAGTGTACCTTACGAGGGACCCCTGAACACTGAAGCTTTCTTT.

Note on this clone: Other DNA sequences within the sample encode an identical CDR3. V usage is TRBV5-1 and J usage is TRBJ2-1, with D uncertain. The V gene's germline CDR1 is SGHRS and CDR2 YFSETQ. This CDR3 has 13 amino acids. V dropped 4 bases and J dropped 5 bases, with 10 bases sitting between them. The DNA of the CDR3 is TGCGCCAGCAGCCCTACTGGTAACAATGAGCAGTTCTTC. As protein: CASSPTGNNEQFF.

The V call is TRBV2, the J call TRBJ1-2, with 7 nucleotides matching TRBD1. V was pared by 6 bases and J by 2 bases, with 9 bases of the junction left unmatched. The CDR3 runs 15 residues. Germline CDR1 reads SNHLY; CDR2 reads FYNNEI. CDR3 amino acids: CASRGDREGNYGYTF. Here the CDR3 DNA reads TGTGCCAGCAGGGGCGACAGGGAGGGAAACTATGGCTACACCTTC.

V usage is TRBV19 and J usage is TRBJ1-5; 11 bases are a match to TRBD1. The CDR3 runs 17 residues. The junction had 11 bases not matched to a gene; V was cut back by 6 bases and J by 4 bases. CDR1 LNHDA and CDR2 SQIVND come from the germline V gene (reference sequence). Here the CDR3 reads CASRGILGTGGNQPQHF. DNA of the CDR3: TGTGCCAGTAGGGGAATTCTCGGGACAGGGGGGAATCAGCCCCAGCATTTT.

This clone was counted only a few times. The chain uses TRBV6-5 and TRBJ2-1; possible D gene TRBD2, 7 bases. V was trimmed by 4 bases and J by 7 bases, leaving 11 bases between them. CDR3 length: 13 residues. The germline CDR1 and CDR2 sequences are MNHEY and SVGAGI. CDR3 sequence: CASSFGGLNEQFF. The CDR3 DNA sequence: TGTGCCAGCAGTTTCGGGGGGCTGAATGAGCAGTTCTTC.

A few counts support this clone. The chain carries TRBV2 and TRBJ1-6; D ambiguous. The germline V gene encodes CDR1 SNHLY and CDR2 FYNNEI. Trimming shortened V by 7 bases and J by 2 bases, and 6 bases separated the two germline ends. The CDR3 sequence is 13 residues long. The CDR3 region is CASKGTYNSPLHF. The DNA of the CDR3 is TGTGCCAGCAAAGGAACCTATAATTCACCCCTCCACTTT.

The rearrangement links TRBV27 to TRBJ1-2, with 9 bases identical to TRBD1. CDR1 and CDR2 (germline): MNHEY, SMNVEV (reference sequence). The V and J ends lost 5 bases and 6 bases, in that order; junction bases with no gene match: 4. This CDR3 spans 13 amino acids. This CDR3 reads CASSPRTGDGYTF. The DNA for the CDR3 is TGTGCCAGCAGTCCCAGGACAGGGGATGGCTACACCTTC.

The V gene is TRBV7-2, the J gene TRBJ1-3; 9 nucleotides line up with TRBD1. This CDR3 is 16 amino acids long. Germline trimming cut 4 bases from V and 0 bases from J; bases unmatched to any gene: 4. Germline values: CDR1 SGHTA, CDR2 FQGNSA. Here the CDR3 reads CASSYTTGGSGNTIYF. The CDR3 DNA is TGTGCCAGCAGCTACACGACAGGGGGCTCTGGAAACACCATATATTTT.

This chain joins TRBV4-1 and TRBJ2-3; possibly TRBD1 or TRBD2 for D (5 bases each). Trimming left V 1 base short and J 1 base short, with 9 bases between. The germline CDR1 and CDR2 sequences are MGHRA and YSYEKL. The CDR3 extends over 15 amino acids. CDR3 nucleotide sequence: TGCGCCAGCAGCCAAGCGTGGGGACGCACAGATACGCAGTATTTT. Its protein is CASSQAWGRTDTQYF.

The count of this clone is one. This chain links TRBV7-9 with TRBJ1-1, with D perhaps TRBD1 (6 bases). Looked up from germline, CDR1 is SEHNR and CDR2 is FQNEAQ (reference sequence). V gave up 2 bases and J gave up 7 bases, with 11 bases separating them. The length of the CDR3 is 13 residues. Here the CDR3 reads CASSLRDTNEAFF. CDR3 DNA sequence: TGTGCCAGCAGCTTACGGGACACCAATGAAGCTTTCTTT.

The genes are TRBV19 and TRBJ2-1; the match to TRBD2 covers 9 bases. With V trimmed by 3 bases and J by 8 bases, 11 bases remained unmatched. This CDR3 spans 16 amino acids. Germline V CDR1 and CDR2: LNHDA, SQIVND (reference sequence). The DNA for the CDR3 is TGTGCCAGTAGTATCGGGCGGGGGGGCCGTTCGCATGAGCAGTTCTTC. This encodes CASSIGRGGRSHEQFF.

About this clone: The germline gene is not matched at one end of the junction; a read error may be the cause. The chain carries TRBV5-6 and TRBJ2-2; TRBD1 agrees at 8 bases. The germline gives CDR1 SGHDT, CDR2 YYEEEE. The CDR3 runs to 16 residues. The CDR3 loop reads CAGSFLDRVDTGELFF. CDR3 DNA sequence: TGTGCCGGCAGCTTCCTGGACAGGGTCGACACCGGGGAGCTGTTTTTT.

The V call is TRBV11-3, the J call TRBJ2-7; tentative D call: TRBD1 (6 bases). Germline values: CDR1 SGHNT, CDR2 YENEEA. The germline V and J ends were trimmed by 1 base and 6 bases, with 13 bases remaining between them. The CDR3 runs 14 residues. The CDR3 here is CASSLGTANSEQYF. CDR3 bases: TGTGCCAGCAGCTTAGGGACAGCGAACTCCGAGCAGTACTTC.